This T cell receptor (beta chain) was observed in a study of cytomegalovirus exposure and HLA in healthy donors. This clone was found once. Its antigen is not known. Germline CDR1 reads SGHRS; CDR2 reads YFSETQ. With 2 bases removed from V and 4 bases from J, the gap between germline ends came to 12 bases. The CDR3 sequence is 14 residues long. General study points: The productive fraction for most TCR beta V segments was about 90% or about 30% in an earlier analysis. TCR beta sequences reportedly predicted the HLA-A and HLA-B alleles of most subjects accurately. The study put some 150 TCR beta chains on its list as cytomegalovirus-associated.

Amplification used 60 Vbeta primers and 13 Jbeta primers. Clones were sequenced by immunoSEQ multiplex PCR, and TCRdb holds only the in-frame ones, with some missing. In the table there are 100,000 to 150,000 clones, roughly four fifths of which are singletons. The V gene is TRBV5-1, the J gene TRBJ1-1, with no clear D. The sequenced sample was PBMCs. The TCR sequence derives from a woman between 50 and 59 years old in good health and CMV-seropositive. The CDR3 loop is CASSFGRSATEAFF. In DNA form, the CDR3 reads TGCGCCAGCAGCTTCGGCAGGTCGGCCACTGAAGCTTTCTTT.